The following is a TCR beta chain sequence with its context. Antigen unknown. Trimming cost V 0 bases and J 4 bases; bases outside gene matches: 5. The CDR3 extends over 15 amino acids. Germline V gene sequence: CDR1 MNHEY, CDR2 SMNVEV (reference sequence). This sample is part of a study of CD8+ T cells in alopecia areata. The study's findings and limits: It was less clear whether patients shared TCRs than it was in mice, possibly because of HLA. Clonality in lesional scalp, especially alopecia totalis/universalis, exceeded that of normal scalp. Scalp sequencing also captures normal skin's resident alphabeta T cells.

After isolation, RNA underwent reverse transcription to generate cDNA as the sequencing template. Produced via immunoSEQ multiplex PCR; TCRdb's table is partial and in-frame only. The sample includes approximately 30,000 clones, more than 55% of them seen just once. Peripheral blood and lesional scalp punch biopsies were taken from alopecia areata patients. This clonotype was obtained from a human donor with alopecia areata. The rearrangement uses TRBV27 and TRBJ2-7; 8 bases agree with TRBD1. The material sequenced was NKG2D-high CD8+ T cells sorted from blood. The CDR3 DNA reads as TGTGCCAGCAGTTTATCACAGGGGGTGGTATACGAGCAGTACTTC. This encodes CASSLSQGVVYEQYF.